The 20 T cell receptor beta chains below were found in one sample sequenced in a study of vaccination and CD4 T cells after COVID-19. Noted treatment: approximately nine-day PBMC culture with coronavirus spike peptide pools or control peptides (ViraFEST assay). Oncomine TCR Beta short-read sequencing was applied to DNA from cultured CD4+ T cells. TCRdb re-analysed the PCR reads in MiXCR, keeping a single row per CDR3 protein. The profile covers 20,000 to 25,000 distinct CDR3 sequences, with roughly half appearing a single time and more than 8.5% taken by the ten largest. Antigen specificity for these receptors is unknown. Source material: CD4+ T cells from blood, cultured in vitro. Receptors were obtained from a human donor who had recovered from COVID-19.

The CDR3 protein is CASSLDLADPSTDTQYF. CDR3 DNA sequence: TGTGCCAGCAGCTTAGATCTAGCGGACCCTTCCACAGATACGCAGTATTTT. This chain uses TRBV11-3 with TRBJ2-3; 7 bases align to TRBD2. The CDR3 runs 17 residues. The germline CDR1 and CDR2 sequences are SGHNT and YENEEA. Trimming took 0 bases from V and 2 from J; bases not matched to a gene: 8.

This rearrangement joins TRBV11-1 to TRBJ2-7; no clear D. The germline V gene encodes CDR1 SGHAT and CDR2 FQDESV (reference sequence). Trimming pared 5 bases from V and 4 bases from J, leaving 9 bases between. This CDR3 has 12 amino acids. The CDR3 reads CASSLKGYEQYF. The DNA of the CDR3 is TGTGCCAGCAGCCTCAAAGGGTACGAGCAGTACTTC.

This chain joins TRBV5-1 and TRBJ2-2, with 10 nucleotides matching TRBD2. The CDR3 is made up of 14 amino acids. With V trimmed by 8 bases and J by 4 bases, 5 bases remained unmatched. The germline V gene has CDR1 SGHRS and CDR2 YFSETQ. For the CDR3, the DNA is TGCGCCAGTAATAGCGGGAGGAGCACCGGGGAGCTGTTTTTT. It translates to CASNSGRSTGELFF.

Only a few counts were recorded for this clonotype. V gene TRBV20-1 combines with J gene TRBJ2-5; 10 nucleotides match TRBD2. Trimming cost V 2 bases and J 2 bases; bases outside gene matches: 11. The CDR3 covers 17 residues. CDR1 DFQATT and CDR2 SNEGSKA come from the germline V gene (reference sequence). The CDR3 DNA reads TGCAGTGCTAGAAAGGGACATAGCGGGGGGAATCAAGAGACCCAGTACTTC. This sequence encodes CSARKGHSGGNQETQYF.

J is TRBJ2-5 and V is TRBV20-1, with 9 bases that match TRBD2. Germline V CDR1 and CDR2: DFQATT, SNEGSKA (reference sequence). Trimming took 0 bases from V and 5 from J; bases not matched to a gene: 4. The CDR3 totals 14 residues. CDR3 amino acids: CSARDQSGGETQYF. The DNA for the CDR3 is TGCAGTGCTAGAGATCAGAGCGGGGGGGAGACCCAGTACTTC.

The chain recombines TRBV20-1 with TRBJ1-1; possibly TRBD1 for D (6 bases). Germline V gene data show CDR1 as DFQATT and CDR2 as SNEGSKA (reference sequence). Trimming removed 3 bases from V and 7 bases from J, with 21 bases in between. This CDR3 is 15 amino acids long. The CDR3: CSASGGAGARGEAFF. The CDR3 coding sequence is TGCAGTGCTAGTGGAGGGGCAGGGGCGAGGGGTGAAGCTTTCTTT.

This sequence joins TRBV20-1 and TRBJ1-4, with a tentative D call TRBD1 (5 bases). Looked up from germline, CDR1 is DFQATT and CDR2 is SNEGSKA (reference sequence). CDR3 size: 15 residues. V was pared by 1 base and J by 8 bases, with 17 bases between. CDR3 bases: TGCAGTGCTAGAGGGCAGGGAGTGGAGGTGGAAAAACTGTTTTTT. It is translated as CSARGQGVEVEKLFF.

CDR3 residues: CASSAQIYGDGYTF. The CDR3, as DNA: TGTGCCAGCAGCGCCCAGATATACGGGGATGGCTACACCTTC. This chain uses TRBV9 with TRBJ1-2, with D unresolved. CDR1 and CDR2 from the germline V gene are SGDLS and YYNGEE. Trimming cost V 3 bases and J 6 bases, with 15 bases left between them. CDR3 size: 14 residues. Complete variable domain (other parts from reference TRBV9 and TRBJ1-2): DSGVTQTPKHLITATGQRVTLRCSPRSGDLSVYWYQQSLDQGLQFLIQYYNGEERAKGNILERFSAQQFPDLHSELNLSSLELGDSALYFCASSAQIYGDGYTFGSGTRLTVV.

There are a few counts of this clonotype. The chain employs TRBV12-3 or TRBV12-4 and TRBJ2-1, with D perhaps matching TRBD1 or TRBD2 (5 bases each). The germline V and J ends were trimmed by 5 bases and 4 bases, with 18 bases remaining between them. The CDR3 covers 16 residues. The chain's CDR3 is CASSREGAKIYNEQFF. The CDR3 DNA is TGTGCCAGCAGTCGGGAAGGGGCGAAGATTTACAATGAGCAGTTCTTC.

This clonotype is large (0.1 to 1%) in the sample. The CDR3 spells CSVEVAGGPDTQYF. CDR3 nucleotide sequence: TGCAGTGTCGAGGTAGCGGGAGGCCCAGATACGCAGTATTTT. V is TRBV20-1 and J is TRBJ2-3, with 10 bases lining up with TRBD2. J gave up 4 bases and V 7 bases, and 8 bases lay outside the gene matches. CDR3 length equals 14 residues. The germline gives CDR1 DFQATT, CDR2 SNEGSKA (reference sequence).

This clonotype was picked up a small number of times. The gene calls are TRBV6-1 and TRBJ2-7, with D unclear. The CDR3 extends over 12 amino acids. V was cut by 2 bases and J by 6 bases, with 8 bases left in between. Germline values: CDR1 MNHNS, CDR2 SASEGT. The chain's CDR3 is CASSEMASEQYF. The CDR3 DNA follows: TGTGCCAGCAGTGAAATGGCCAGCGAGCAGTACTTC.

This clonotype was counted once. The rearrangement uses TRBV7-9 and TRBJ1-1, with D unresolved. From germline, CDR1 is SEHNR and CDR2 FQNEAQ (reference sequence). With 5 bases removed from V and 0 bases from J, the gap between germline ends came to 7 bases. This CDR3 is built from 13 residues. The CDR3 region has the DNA TGTGCCAGCAGCCCACGGGTGAACACTGAAGCTTTCTTT. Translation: CASSPRVNTEAFF.

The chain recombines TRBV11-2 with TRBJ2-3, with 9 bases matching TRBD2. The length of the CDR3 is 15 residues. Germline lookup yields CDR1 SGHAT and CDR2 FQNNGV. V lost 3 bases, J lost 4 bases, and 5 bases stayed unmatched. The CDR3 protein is CASSLEVAGADTQYF. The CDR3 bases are TGTGCCAGCAGCTTGGAGGTAGCGGGAGCAGATACGCAGTATTTT.

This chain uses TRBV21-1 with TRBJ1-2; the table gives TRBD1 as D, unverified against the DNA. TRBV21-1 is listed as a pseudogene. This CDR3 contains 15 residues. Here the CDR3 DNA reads TGTGCCAGCAGCACCCCGGGGGGGGGGTCTGGTGGCTACACCTTC. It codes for CASSTPGGGSGGYTF.

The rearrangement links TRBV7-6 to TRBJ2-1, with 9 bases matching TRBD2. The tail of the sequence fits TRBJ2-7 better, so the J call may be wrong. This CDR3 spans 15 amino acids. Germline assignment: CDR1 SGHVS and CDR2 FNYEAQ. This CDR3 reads CASSPSRGGSGEQYF. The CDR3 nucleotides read TGTGCCAGCAGCCCGTCGCGGGGGGGGTCCGGCGAGCAGTACTTC.

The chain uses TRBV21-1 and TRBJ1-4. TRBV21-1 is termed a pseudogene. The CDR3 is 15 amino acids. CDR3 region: CASAYRRGGDEKLFF. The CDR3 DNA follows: TGTGCCAGCGCCTATCGGCGGGGAGGCGATGAAAAACTGTTTTTT.

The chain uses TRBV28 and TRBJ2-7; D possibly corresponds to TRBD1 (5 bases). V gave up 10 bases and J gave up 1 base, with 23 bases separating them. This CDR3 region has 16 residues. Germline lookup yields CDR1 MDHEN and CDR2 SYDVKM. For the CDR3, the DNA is TGTGCCACAAATACACAGTTAGGCAAGGGGTCCTACGAGCAGTACTTC. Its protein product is CATNTQLGKGSYEQYF.

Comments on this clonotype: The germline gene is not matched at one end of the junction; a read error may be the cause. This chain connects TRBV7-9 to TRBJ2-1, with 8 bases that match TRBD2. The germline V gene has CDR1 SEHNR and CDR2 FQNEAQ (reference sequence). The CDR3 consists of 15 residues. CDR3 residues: CASTLSGGPLDEQFF. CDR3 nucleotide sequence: TGTGCCAGCACCTTATCGGGAGGGCCTCTCGATGAGCAGTTCTTC.

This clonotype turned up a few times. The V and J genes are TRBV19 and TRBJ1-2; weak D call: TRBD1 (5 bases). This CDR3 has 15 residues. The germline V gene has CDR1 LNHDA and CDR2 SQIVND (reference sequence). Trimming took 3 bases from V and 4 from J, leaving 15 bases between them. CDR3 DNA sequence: TGTGCCAGTAGTATTTGGACAAAGCCCTCCTATGGCTACACCTTC. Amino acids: CASSIWTKPSYGYTF.

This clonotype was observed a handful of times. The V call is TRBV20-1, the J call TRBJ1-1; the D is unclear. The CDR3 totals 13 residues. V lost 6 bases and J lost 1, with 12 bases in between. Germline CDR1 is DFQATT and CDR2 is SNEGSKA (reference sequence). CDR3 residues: CSAPGRRNTEAFF. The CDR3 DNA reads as TGCAGTGCCCCTGGACGGCGGAACACTGAAGCTTTCTTT.